The 2 T cell receptor beta chains listed next were all sequenced from one sample in a study of control samples from healthy donors and cancer patients. This table comes from immunoSEQ multiplex PCR, and its TCRdb copy is limited to in-frame clones, with some not included. This table has tens of thousands of clones, 88% appearing once. Sequencing input: blood. These receptors all come from a man in his forties or fifties in good health.

The chain couples TRBV7-9 to TRBJ2-5; D is tentatively TRBD1 or TRBD2 (5 bases each). Germline V gives CDR1 SEHNR, CDR2 FQNEAQ (reference sequence). The germline V and J ends were trimmed by 6 bases and 2 bases, with 7 bases remaining between them. This CDR3 spans 12 amino acids. The CDR3 is CASRGEQETQYF. Here the CDR3 DNA reads TGTGCCAGCAGGGGGGAACAAGAGACCCAGTACTTC.

The rearrangement joins TRBV6-6 to TRBJ2-1; D ambiguous. CDR1 is MNHNY and CDR2 is SVGAGI in the germline V gene (reference sequence). The CDR3 is 16 residues long. V shed 4 bases and J shed 0 bases, with 13 bases lying between them. CDR3 sequence: CASSSTSPSSYNEQFF. Written as DNA, the CDR3 is TGTGCCAGCAGTTCTACCTCACCGAGCTCCTACAATGAGCAGTTCTTC.